These T cell receptor beta chains were read from a single sample in a study of technical replicates of blood from several donors. Method: immunoSEQ multiplex PCR; TCRdb's copy keeps in-frame clones and lacks some. This sample has 75,000 to 90,000 clones; around nine tenths occur once, and the top ten carry approximately 0.28%. The sequenced sample consisted of T cells isolated from PBMCs. The receptors were sampled from a human donor in good health. The CDR3 runs from the conserved cysteine through the conserved F or W. D genes are given only for firm matches. Clone sizes are given selectively: once, few, many, or a class where the clone is expanded.

cdr3_nt cdr3_aa v_call d_call clone_size j_call
TGTGCCAGCAGCTTAGTGCGGGACACCGGGGAGCTGTTTTTT CASSLVRDTGELFF TRBV7-8 - - TRBJ2-2
TGTGCCAGCAGCCCCACCGGGACATGGGAGACCCAGTACTTC CASSPTGTWETQYF TRBV14 - once TRBJ2-5
TGTGCCAGCAGCTTAATGGGGCAGGGCTCCGATGAAAAACTGTTTTTT CASSLMGQGSDEKLFF TRBV7-9 - once TRBJ1-4
TGTGCCAGCAGCGCGTCGGGGGGGTACACTGAAGCTTTCTTT CASSASGGYTEAFF TRBV9 - - TRBJ1-1
TGTGCCAGCAGCGGGTTAGGGGGGGTCACAGATACGCAGTATTTT CASSGLGGVTDTQYF TRBV9 - - TRBJ2-3
TGTGCCAGCAGTACCCGGGGCTCCTACGAGCAGTACTTC CASSTRGSYEQYF TRBV11-2 - - TRBJ2-7
TGCGCCAGCAGTGAGGTGGGGACTAGGCATCACAATGAGCAGTTCTTC CASSEVGTRHHNEQFF TRBV10-2 TRBD2 - TRBJ2-1
TGTGCCATCTATGATTCGGGGGGCCTTTACTACGAGCAGTACTTC CAIYDSGGLYYEQYF TRBV6-1 - - TRBJ2-7
TGTGCCAGCAGCTTGGGGCAGGTTAGAGGGGAAAAACTGTTTTTT CASSLGQVRGEKLFF TRBV5-6 - - TRBJ1-4
TGTGCCAGCAGTACCGGGACAGGCCCATATGAGCAGTTCTTC CASSTGTGPYEQFF TRBV28 TRBD1 - TRBJ2-1
TGTGCCAGCAGCTCTCGGGCGGGGGGCGTTGAAAAACTGTTTTTT CASSSRAGGVEKLFF TRBV7-6 - - TRBJ1-4
TGCGCCAGCAGTGAGTCCGGGACAGCCTCTAATGAAAAACTGTTTTTT CASSESGTASNEKLFF TRBV10-2 TRBD1 - TRBJ1-4
TGTGCCAGCAGCTTAACGTATACGGGGGACACTGAAGCTTTCTTT CASSLTYTGDTEAFF TRBV7-9 - few TRBJ1-1
TGCGCCAGCAGCCAAGATTCGACAGAAATTAATTCACCCCTCCACTTT CASSQDSTEINSPLHF TRBV4-1 - - TRBJ1-6
TGTGCCAGCAGTGAAGGAGCCATCGCCTACAATGAGCAGTTCTTC CASSEGAIAYNEQFF TRBV2 - once TRBJ2-1
TGCGCCAGCAGCTTTTGGGGACAACAAGAGACCCAGTACTTC CASSFWGQQETQYF TRBV5-1 - - TRBJ2-5
TGTGCCAGCAGCGCAAGGTCCGGGACAGGGGGCTCTTACGAGCAGTACTTC CASSARSGTGGSYEQYF TRBV9 TRBD1 - TRBJ2-7
TGCAGCGTTAATGGTACACTACAAAGTCGGGCCAACGTCCTGACTTTC CSVNGTLQSRANVLTF TRBV29-1 - - TRBJ2-6
TGTGCCAGCAGCACCCTAAGAGGGTGGAAATCCAATGGCGGTGAAAAACTGTTTTTT CASSTLRGWKSNGGEKLFF TRBV5-6 - - TRBJ1-4
TGTGCTAGTGGTTTGTTCCTTAGCGGGGCTTCGTACAATGAGCAGTTCTTC CASGLFLSGASYNEQFF TRBV12-5 TRBD2 - TRBJ2-1
TGTGCCAGCAGCCAGGGGGGACGAGATCAAGAGACCCAGTACTTC CASSQGGRDQETQYF TRBV4-2 - - TRBJ2-5
TGTGCCAGCAGTTACAGCTTAACTAGCGGGGACAATGAGCAGTTCTTC CASSYSLTSGDNEQFF TRBV6-5 TRBD2 - TRBJ2-1
TGTGCCAGCAGCAACAGTCTCTCCTACGAGCAGTACTTC CASSNSLSYEQYF TRBV6-5 - - TRBJ2-7
TGTGCCAGCAGTGAGGGACAGGTATGGTTTGGGGCCAACGTCCTGACTTTC CASSEGQVWFGANVLTF TRBV6-1 TRBD1 - TRBJ2-6
TGTGCCAGCAGCGTAGGTAGTTTGGGGACTAAGAACACTGAAGCTTTCTTT CASSVGSLGTKNTEAFF TRBV9 - - TRBJ1-1
TGTGCCAGCAGCGTAGCACGCGAACGAAGACGGACTAGCGGGGACAATGAGCAGTTCTTC CASSVARERRRTSGDNEQFF TRBV9 TRBD2 - TRBJ2-1
TGTGCCAGCAGCCCTCCGGACACCTACGAGCAGTACTTC CASSPPDTYEQYF TRBV5-4 - - TRBJ2-7
TGTGCCAGCAGTGAGGATCGGGGTACCGGAGCTTTCTTT CASSEDRGTGAFF TRBV6-1 - once TRBJ1-1
TGTGCCAGCAGCCTAATACAGGAGCGCACCGGGGAGCTGTTTTTT CASSLIQERTGELFF TRBV7-6 - - TRBJ2-2
TGCGCCAGCAGCGGCGGGACAGCGAACGCCTATGGCTACACCTTC CASSGGTANAYGYTF TRBV5-1 TRBD1 - TRBJ1-2
TGTGCCAGCTGCACACAGGGGAGTGCCGAGCAGTACTTC CASCTQGSAEQYF TRBV6-6 TRBD1 - TRBJ2-7
TGTGCCAGCAGCCCCGAGGGACACAAGAACACTGAAGCTTTCTTT CASSPEGHKNTEAFF TRBV9 - - TRBJ1-1
TGCGCCAGCAGCTTGGTAGGGGTGGACGAGCAGTACTTC CASSLVGVDEQYF TRBV5-1 - - TRBJ2-7
TGTGCCAGCAGCTTAGCTGACCGGGAGCACACTGAAGCTTTCTTT CASSLADREHTEAFF TRBV7-9 - - TRBJ1-1
TGTGCCAGTAATACATTGGACAGGGGCCATGGCTACACCTTC CASNTLDRGHGYTF TRBV19 TRBD1 - TRBJ1-2
TGTGCCAGCAGCTCACCGGGACAGGGGGCGGATGGCTACACCTTC CASSSPGQGADGYTF TRBV6-5 TRBD1 - TRBJ1-2
TGTGCCAGCAGCTCTGCAGGGAGCGGGGGCAATCAGCCCCAGCATTTT CASSSAGSGGNQPQHF TRBV5-6 - - TRBJ1-5
TGTGCCACCAGTTTTGGGACATCTCCCTACGAGCAGTACTTC CATSFGTSPYEQYF TRBV15 - - TRBJ2-7
TGTGCCAGCAGTTTACGGCGCCCACAGGGGGCCCTAGCAAATTATGGCTACACCTTC CASSLRRPQGALANYGYTF TRBV27 TRBD1 - TRBJ1-2
TGTGCCAGCAGCTTAGCAAGAACGGTTTATAGCAATCAGCCCCAGCATTTT CASSLARTVYSNQPQHF TRBV7-8 - - TRBJ1-5
TGTGCCAGCAGCTCACCTAGGACAGGGAGTTATACCTACAATGAGCAGTTCTTC CASSSPRTGSYTYNEQFF TRBV9 TRBD1 - TRBJ2-1
TGTGCCAGCAGCTTATCGGTCAGGGTCGCCACTGAAGCTTTCTTT CASSLSVRVATEAFF TRBV7-2 - - TRBJ1-1
TGTGCCAGCGACTCATGGCGGGAGGGTGGCACAGATACGCAGTATTTT CASDSWREGGTDTQYF TRBV7-6 TRBD2 - TRBJ2-3
TGTGCCAGCAGTTTATTAGGGGTTTTTCACGAGACCCAGTACTTC CASSLLGVFHETQYF TRBV27 - - TRBJ2-5
TGTGCCAGCAGCCCACGGACTAGCGGGGGTAATGAGCAGTTCTTC CASSPRTSGGNEQFF TRBV7-9 TRBD2 once TRBJ2-1
TGTGCCAGCAGCTCGCCCGAGACAGGGGTAGAAAAACTGTTTTTT CASSSPETGVEKLFF TRBV28 TRBD1 - TRBJ1-4
TGTGCCAGCAGCGTATCAGGGTTCGACGAGCAGTACTTC CASSVSGFDEQYF TRBV9 - - TRBJ2-7
TGTGCCAGCATGGAGTTACCAGGGGCCAACACTGAAGCTTTCTTT CASMELPGANTEAFF TRBV28 - - TRBJ1-1
TGTGCCAGCAGCACCTGGACAGGGGGGTCCGTGGGCTACACCTTC CASSTWTGGSVGYTF TRBV7-8 TRBD1 - TRBJ1-2
TGTGCCAGCAGGCAAATACAGGACACTGAAGCTTTCTTT CASRQIQDTEAFF TRBV2 - - TRBJ1-1
TGTGCCAGCAGTCGCGGACAGGGCGGGTTACAAGAGACCCAGTACTTC CASSRGQGGLQETQYF TRBV5-4 TRBD1 - TRBJ2-5
TGTGCCAGCAGCGCCGGGGGGTCCTACAATGAGCAGTTCTTC CASSAGGSYNEQFF TRBV9 TRBD2 - TRBJ2-1
TGCAGCGTTGAAGATCAAGGGACTGATTCCTACGAGCAGTACTTC CSVEDQGTDSYEQYF TRBV29-1 - once TRBJ2-7
TGTGCCAGCAGTTTATACGTCGGGGAAAACTACGAGCAGTACTTC CASSLYVGENYEQYF TRBV28 - - TRBJ2-7
TGTGCCAGCAGTTTACGGGTCCCAACTAGCGGGAGGAATTACGAGCAGTACTTC CASSLRVPTSGRNYEQYF TRBV27 TRBD2 - TRBJ2-7
TGTGCCAGCTCAAACCGGAGAAGTCAGGGCTACACCTTC CASSNRRSQGYTF TRBV6-5 - few TRBJ1-2
TGTGCCAGCAGCTTACGCGGCGGGAGTGGCCAAGAGACCCAGTACTTC CASSLRGGSGQETQYF TRBV5-4 TRBD2 - TRBJ2-5
TGTGCCAGCAGTGGACTCGGGACTCAAGAGACCCAGTACTTC CASSGLGTQETQYF TRBV25-1 - - TRBJ2-5
TGCGCCAGCAACCCTAGCCTGGGGGAGCTGTTTTTT CASNPSLGELFF TRBV10-2 - - TRBJ2-2